A selection of T cell receptor beta chains follows, all from one sample in a study of neoadjuvant anti-PD-1 for oral cavity cancer. The assay was immunoSEQ multiplex PCR, and TCRdb's table has in-frame clones only and misses some. The sample gives 30,000 to 35,000 clones, about 87% of which show up once; 3.5% is in the top ten. The sample in question was PBMCs, obtained before nivolumab (anti-PD-1) treatment. The source is a person aged 35-79 years with oral cavity squamous cell carcinoma. Both conserved end residues are part of each CDR3. A D gene is named only where the DNA matches it firmly.

>.|TRBV7-6|TRBJ1-1
CASSPGGVNTEAFF
>.|TRBV28|TRBJ1-5
CASSEGQAGNQPQHF
>.|TRBV19|TRBJ1-1
CASSFGPGGNTEAFF
>.|TRBV11-1|TRBJ2-5
CASSPTSRETQYF
>TRBD1|TRBV10-2|TRBJ2-4
CASTLGQGTKNIQYF
>.|TRBV2|TRBJ1-2
CASSVRGRDGYTF
>TRBD1|TRBV6-1|TRBJ2-1
CASSEEGRGTYNEQFF
>.|TRBV2|TRBJ2-7
CASSSDRERDEQYF
>TRBD1|TRBV18|TRBJ2-7
CASSLKAGTGYYEQYF
>.|TRBV7-9|TRBJ2-7
CASSLAEGMNEQYF
>.|TRBV7-9|TRBJ1-1
CASSPVGENTEAFF
>TRBD1|TRBV10-3|TRBJ2-7
CAIRVSTGGRQYEQYF
>TRBD2|TRBV4-2|TRBJ2-7
CASSQALAGTYEQYF
>.|TRBV4-3|TRBJ1-4
CASSQGGAGADEKLFF
>TRBD1|TRBV7-2|TRBJ1-2
CARRDSYGYTF
>.|TRBV27|TRBJ2-1
CASNRPPYNEQFF
>.|TRBV6-6|TRBJ2-3
CASGISQGGPDTQYF
>.|TRBV7-2|TRBJ1-5
CASSRDLGQPQHF
>.|TRBV7-8|TRBJ2-2
CASSLGGFNTGELFF
>.|TRBV7-9|TRBJ2-7
CASSPTRTSYEQYF
>TRBD1|TRBV2|TRBJ1-6
CATTDRGNSPLHF
>.|TRBV5-4|TRBJ2-3
CASSPQTTDTQYF
>.|TRBV10-3|TRBJ2-7
CAINRDDSNYEQYF
>.|TRBV7-8|TRBJ2-4
CASSLGGSVLAKNIQYF
>.|TRBV6-1|TRBJ2-7
CASSGRVWGEQYF
>TRBD1|TRBV4-2|TRBJ1-2
CASSQGDSYGYTF
>TRBD1|TRBV11-2|TRBJ2-7
CASSRDRYSYEQYF
>.|TRBV6-6|TRBJ2-1
CASSYRVGDFGAEQFF